These 12 T cell receptor beta chains were all obtained from the same sample, sequenced in a study of blood T cell repertoires in COVID-19. This table comes from immunoSEQ multiplex PCR, and its TCRdb copy is limited to in-frame clones, with some not included. Among around 28,000 clones listed, less than 90% were seen once. Sequencing was performed on peripheral blood. The origin of the receptors is a human donor in a cohort sampled during active COVID-19.

The V call is TRBV14, the J call TRBJ2-5; 8 bases match TRBD1. Germline V gene lookup returns CDR1 SGHDN and CDR2 FVKESK. There are 20 residues in the CDR3. After removal of 6 bases from V and 5 bases from J, the junction contained 26 bases not matched to a gene. CDR3 DNA: TGTGCCAGCAGGACCTATAAAAATATCCCCTGGACAGGGTCGGCCGAGACCCAGTACTTC. This sequence encodes CASRTYKNIPWTGSAETQYF.

This clone has only one observation. In nucleotides, the CDR3 is TGCGCCAGCAGCTTAGGGTGGGGCAGCATGAACACTGAAGCTTTCTTT. Translating gives CASSLGWGSMNTEAFF. The V call is TRBV5-1, the J call TRBJ1-1; D perhaps matches TRBD1 (5 bases). From germline, CDR1 is SGHRS and CDR2 YFSETQ. V was pared by 2 bases and J by 0 bases, with 14 bases between. The length of the CDR3 is 16 residues. Variable domain in full (rest from reference TRBV5-1 and TRBJ1-1): KAGVTQTPRYLIKTRGQQVTLSCSPISGHRSVSWYQQTPGQGLQFLFEYFSETQRNKGNFPGRFSGRQFSNSRSEMNVSTLELGDSALYLCASSLGWGSMNTEAFFGQGTRLTVV.

The rearrangement joins TRBV11-3 to TRBJ2-1, with 7 bases fitting TRBD1. The V and J ends lost 5 bases and 5 bases, in that order; junction bases with no gene match: 6. Germline CDR1 SGHNT, CDR2 YENEEA. The CDR3 contains 14 residues. CDR3 nucleotides: TGTGCCAGCAGCGTGACAGGGTCAAACAATGAGCAGTTCTTC. Translation: CASSVTGSNNEQFF. Supplemented by reference TRBV11-3 and TRBJ2-1, the full variable domain reads EAGVVQSPRYKIIEKKQPVAFWCNPISGHNTLYWYLQNLGQGPELLIRYENEEAVDDSQLPKDRFSAERLKGVDSTLKIQPAELGDSAVYLCASSVTGSNNEQFFGPGTRLTVL.

The table lists this clone with a few counts. The genes are TRBV15 and TRBJ2-6; no firm D call. The V and J ends lost 0 bases and 9 bases respectively, with 9 bases between them. CDR1 and CDR2 (germline): LNHNV, YYDKDF (reference sequence). The length of the CDR3 is 14 residues. The chain's CDR3 is CATSRESRFNVLTF. The CDR3 DNA reads as TGTGCCACCAGCAGAGAGAGCAGGTTCAACGTCCTGACTTTC.

This clone was counted once. The chain joins TRBV5-6 to TRBJ2-5; no clear D. The CDR3 is 14 amino acids. The V end lost 1 base, the J end lost 1 base, and 8 bases lay between the germline ends. From germline, CDR1 is SGHDT and CDR2 YYEEEE. For the CDR3, the DNA is TGTGCCAGCAGCTTGACAGAACTCCAAGAGACCCAGTACTTC. Translated: CASSLTELQETQYF.

The chain links TRBV7-2 to TRBJ2-3; 12 bases match TRBD2. The CDR3 totals 20 residues. CDR1 and CDR2 (germline): SGHTA, FQGNSA. After removal of 0 bases from V and 1 base from J, the junction contained 11 bases not matched to a gene. The CDR3 here is CASSLAHLAGGLVGTDTQYF. The DNA of the CDR3 is TGTGCCAGCAGCTTAGCCCATCTAGCGGGGGGGCTGGTTGGCACAGATACGCAGTATTTT.

This chain uses TRBV4-3 with TRBJ1-2; perhaps TRBD1 as D (6 bases). The CDR3 contains 16 residues. Germline values: CDR1 LGHNA, CDR2 YSLEER. The germline V and J ends were trimmed by 4 bases and 2 bases, with 17 bases remaining between them. This chain's CDR3 is CASSPVGGHSNYGYTF. CDR3 coding DNA: TGCGCCAGCAGCCCGGTAGGGGGACACTCAAACTATGGCTACACCTTC.

This rearrangement joins TRBV4-3 to TRBJ2-4; the match to TRBD1 covers 7 bases. The CDR3 totals 15 residues. Losses at the gene ends were 4 bases for V and 2 bases for J; bases not matched to a gene: 5. CDR1 is LGHNA, CDR2 YSLEER, per germline. The CDR3 nucleotides read TGCGCCAGCAGCCGCCAGACAGGGTCCAAAAACATTCAGTACTTC. Its translation is CASSRQTGSKNIQYF.

This chain joins TRBV14 and TRBJ2-5, with 8 bases lining up with TRBD1. The CDR3 contains 14 residues. The germline CDR1 and CDR2 sequences are SGHDN and FVKESK. Losses at the gene ends were 2 bases for V and 2 bases for J; bases not matched to a gene: 1. The CDR3 region is CASSQNRGQETQYF. Written as DNA, the CDR3 is TGTGCCAGCAGCCAAAACAGGGGGCAAGAGACCCAGTACTTC. The full variable domain, with the rest looked up from reference TRBV14 and TRBJ2-5, is EAGVTQFPSHSVIEKGQTVTLRCDPISGHDNLYWYRRVMGKEIKFLLHFVKESKQDESGMPNNRFLAERTGGTYSTLKVQPAELEDSGVYFCASSQNRGQETQYFGPGTRLLVL.

V is TRBV11-2 and J is TRBJ2-5; maybe TRBD2 (6 bases). V lost 1 base and J lost 5, with 8 bases in between. The CDR3 loop spans 13 amino acids. Germline CDR1 and CDR2: SGHAT and FQNNGV. CDR3: CASSLVGRETQYF. For the CDR3, the DNA is TGTGCCAGCAGCTTAGTAGGGAGGGAGACCCAGTACTTC.

The chain recombines TRBV2 with TRBJ2-1, with D tentatively TRBD1 (5 bases). Germline V gene lookup returns CDR1 SNHLY and CDR2 FYNNEI. The CDR3 consists of 12 residues. The germline V and J ends were trimmed by 7 bases and 7 bases, with 11 bases remaining between them. CDR3 DNA: TGTGCCAGCAACCCAGGGCCGAATGAGCAGTTCTTC. Its translation: CASNPGPNEQFF.

The CDR3 coding sequence is TGTGCCAGCAGTACCCCTAGCGGGGGGGACTTTGAGCAGTTCTTC. Its protein product is CASSTPSGGDFEQFF. V is TRBV28 and J is TRBJ2-1, with 12 bases identical to TRBD2. Germline CDR1 MDHEN, CDR2 SYDVKM. After removal of 5 bases from V and 9 bases from J, the junction contained 8 bases not matched to a gene. The CDR3 length is 15 residues.